These 6 T cell receptor beta chains came from one sample sequenced in a study of OX40 agonist ivuxolimab in advanced cancers. Produced via immunoSEQ multiplex PCR; TCRdb's table is partial and in-frame only. The sample contains about 95,000 clones, approximately 85% of which appear only once. The sequenced sample was CD4+ or CD8+ T cells sorted from blood, obtained in a trial of the OX40 agonist ivuxolimab. The receptors were gathered from an adult with an advanced solid tumor such as melanoma, head and neck, liver or kidney cancer.

The chain joins TRBV5-6 to TRBJ2-7; TRBD2 aligns across 7 bases. Germline V gives CDR1 SGHDT, CDR2 YYEEEE. With 1 base clipped from V and 3 bases from J, the junction kept 7 bases outside the gene matches. The CDR3 runs 15 residues. In nucleotides, the CDR3 is TGTGCCAGCAGCTTGCATCCTAGCGGAAACTACGAGCAGTACTTC. It specifies CASSLHPSGNYEQYF.

The chain combines TRBV7-6 with TRBJ2-7, with D hard to call. CDR3 length: 16 residues. Germline lookup yields CDR1 SGHVS and CDR2 FNYEAQ. V lost 1 base and J lost 0, with 13 bases in between. CDR3 in DNA: TGTGCCAGCAGCTTAGTGGCCGCCAGGAGCTCCTACGAGCAGTACTTC. This translates into CASSLVAARSSYEQYF. Complete variable domain (other parts from reference TRBV7-6 and TRBJ2-7): GAGVSQSPRYKVTKRGQDVALRCDPISGHVSLYWYRQALGQGPEFLTYFNYEAQQDKSGLPNDRFSAERPEGSISTLTIQRTEQRDSAMYRCASSLVAARSSYEQYFGPGTRLTVT.

This clone was observed a single time. The J gene is TRBJ1-2, the V gene TRBV11-2; 7 nucleotides align to TRBD1. This CDR3 is built from 15 residues. V lost 4 bases, J lost 6 bases, and 11 bases stayed unmatched. In germline, CDR1 is SGHAT, CDR2 FQNNGV. The CDR3 DNA is TGTGCCAGCAGCTCAGTCAGGGGGACCGGACATGGCTACACCTTC. Its translation: CASSSVRGTGHGYTF.

This clone appeared a single time. The chain is built from TRBV27 and TRBJ2-7, with D tentatively TRBD1 or TRBD2 (5 bases each). V lost 3 bases to trimming and J lost 7 bases, with 16 bases between them. The V gene's germline CDR1 is MNHEY and CDR2 SMNVEV (reference sequence). The CDR3 contains 14 residues. In DNA form, the CDR3 reads TGTGCCAGCAGTTTGAAGACACACGAGGGGGAGCAGTACTTC. Translated: CASSLKTHEGEQYF.

The chain links TRBV27 to TRBJ2-7; the match to TRBD1 covers 9 bases. Germline V gene sequence: CDR1 MNHEY, CDR2 SMNVEV (reference sequence). The junction had 18 bases not matched to a gene; V was cut back by 10 bases and J by 2 bases. This CDR3 has 17 amino acids. The DNA for the CDR3 is TGTGCCACCGGTTGGGGGGACAGGGCTTTGGGACCCTACGAGCAGTACTTC. Translation gives CATGWGDRALGPYEQYF.

The chain uses TRBV28 and TRBJ2-7; TRBD1 matches 9 bases. Germline V lookup: CDR1 MDHEN, CDR2 SYDVKM. V gave up 4 bases and J gave up 3 bases; unmatched junction bases: 7. The CDR3 sequence is 15 residues long. CDR3 in amino acids: CASSSGGTGIYEQYF. As DNA, the CDR3 is TGTGCCAGCAGTTCGGGTGGGACAGGGATCTACGAGCAGTACTTC.